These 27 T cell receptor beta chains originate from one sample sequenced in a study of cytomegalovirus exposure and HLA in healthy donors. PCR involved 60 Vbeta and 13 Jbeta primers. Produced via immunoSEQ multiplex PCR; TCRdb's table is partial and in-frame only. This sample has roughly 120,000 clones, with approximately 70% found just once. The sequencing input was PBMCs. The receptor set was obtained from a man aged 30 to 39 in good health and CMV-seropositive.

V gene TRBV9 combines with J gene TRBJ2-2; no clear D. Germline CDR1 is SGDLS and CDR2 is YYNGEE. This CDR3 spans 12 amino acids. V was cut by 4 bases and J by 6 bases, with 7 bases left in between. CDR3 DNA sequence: TGTGCCAGCAGCTTCGCGGCCGGGGAGCTGTTTTTT. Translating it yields CASSFAAGELFF.

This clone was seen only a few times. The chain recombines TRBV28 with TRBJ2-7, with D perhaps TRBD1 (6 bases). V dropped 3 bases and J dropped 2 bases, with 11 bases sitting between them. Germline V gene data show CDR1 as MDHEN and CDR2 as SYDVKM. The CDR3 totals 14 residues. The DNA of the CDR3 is TGTGCCAGCAGTTTCGGACAGAGAGCCTACGAGCAGTACGTC. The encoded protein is CASSFGQRAYEQYV.

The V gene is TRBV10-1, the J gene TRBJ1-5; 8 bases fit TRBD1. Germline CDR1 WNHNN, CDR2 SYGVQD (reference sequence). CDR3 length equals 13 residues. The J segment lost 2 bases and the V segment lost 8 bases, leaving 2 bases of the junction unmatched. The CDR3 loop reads CASSGQGNQPQHF. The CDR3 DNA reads TGCGCCAGCTCGGGACAGGGCAATCAGCCCCAGCATTTT.

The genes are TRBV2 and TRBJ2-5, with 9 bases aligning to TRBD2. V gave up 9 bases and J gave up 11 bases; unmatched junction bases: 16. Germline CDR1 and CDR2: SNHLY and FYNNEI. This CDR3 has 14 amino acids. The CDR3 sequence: CASLKAGGSEEQYF. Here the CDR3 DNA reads TGTGCCAGTCTTAAGGCGGGGGGGTCGGAAGAGCAGTACTTC.

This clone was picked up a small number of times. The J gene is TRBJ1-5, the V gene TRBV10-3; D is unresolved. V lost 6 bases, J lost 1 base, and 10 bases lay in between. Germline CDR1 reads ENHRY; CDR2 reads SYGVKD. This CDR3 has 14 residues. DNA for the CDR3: TGTGCCATCAGCTCAGGAGGGAGCAATCAGCCCCAGCATTTT. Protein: CAISSGGSNQPQHF.

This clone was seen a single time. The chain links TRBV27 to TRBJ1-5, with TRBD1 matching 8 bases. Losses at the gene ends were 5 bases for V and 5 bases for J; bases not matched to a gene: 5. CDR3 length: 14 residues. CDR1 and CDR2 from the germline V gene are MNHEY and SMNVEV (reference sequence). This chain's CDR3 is CASSLGTGHQPQHF. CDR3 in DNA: TGTGCCAGCAGTCTCGGGACAGGCCATCAGCCCCAGCATTTT.

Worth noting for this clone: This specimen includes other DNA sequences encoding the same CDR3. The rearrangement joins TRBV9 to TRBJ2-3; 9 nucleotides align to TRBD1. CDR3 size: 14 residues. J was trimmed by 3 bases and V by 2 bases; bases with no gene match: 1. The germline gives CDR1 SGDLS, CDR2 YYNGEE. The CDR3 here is CASSVGQGTDTQYF. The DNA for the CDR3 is TGTGCCAGCAGCGTCGGACAGGGGACAGATACGCAGTATTTT.

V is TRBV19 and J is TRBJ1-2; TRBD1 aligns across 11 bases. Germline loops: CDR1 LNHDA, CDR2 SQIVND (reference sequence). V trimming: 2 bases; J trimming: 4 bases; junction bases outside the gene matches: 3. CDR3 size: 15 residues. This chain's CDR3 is CASSIRDRGGYGYTF. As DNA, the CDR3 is TGTGCCAGTAGTATAAGGGACAGGGGGGGCTATGGCTACACCTTC.

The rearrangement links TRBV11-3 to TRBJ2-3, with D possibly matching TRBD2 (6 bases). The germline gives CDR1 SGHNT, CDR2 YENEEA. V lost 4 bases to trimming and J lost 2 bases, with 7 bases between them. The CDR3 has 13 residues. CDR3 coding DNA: TGTGCCAGCAGCTCGGGACTCACAGATACGCAGTATTTT. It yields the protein CASSSGLTDTQYF.

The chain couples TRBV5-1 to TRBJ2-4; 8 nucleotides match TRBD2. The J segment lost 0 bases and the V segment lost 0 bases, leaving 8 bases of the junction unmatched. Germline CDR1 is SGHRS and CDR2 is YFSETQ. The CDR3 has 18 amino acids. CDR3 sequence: CASSLGVAGGLAKNIQYF. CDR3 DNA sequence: TGCGCCAGCAGCTTGGGCGTTGCGGGAGGACTAGCCAAAAACATTCAGTACTTC.

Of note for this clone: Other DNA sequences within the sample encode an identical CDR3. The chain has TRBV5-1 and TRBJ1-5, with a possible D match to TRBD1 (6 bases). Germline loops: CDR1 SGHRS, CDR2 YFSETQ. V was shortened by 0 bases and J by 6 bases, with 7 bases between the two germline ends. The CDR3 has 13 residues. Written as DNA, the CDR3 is TGCGCCAGCAGCTTGGGAGGGGGTCAGCCCCAGCATTTT. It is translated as CASSLGGGQPQHF.

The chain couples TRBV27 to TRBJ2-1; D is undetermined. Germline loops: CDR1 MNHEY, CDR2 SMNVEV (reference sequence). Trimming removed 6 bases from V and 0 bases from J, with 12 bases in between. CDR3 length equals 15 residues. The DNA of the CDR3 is TGTGCCAGCAGCCGTTCACCCAGCTCCTACAATGAGCAGTTCTTC. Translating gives CASSRSPSSYNEQFF.

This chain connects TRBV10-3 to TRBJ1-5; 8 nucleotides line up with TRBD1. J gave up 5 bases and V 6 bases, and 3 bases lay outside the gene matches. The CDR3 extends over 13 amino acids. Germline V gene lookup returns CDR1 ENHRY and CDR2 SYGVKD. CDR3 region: CAIRQTGDQPQHF. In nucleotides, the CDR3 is TGTGCCATCAGGCAGACAGGGGATCAGCCCCAGCATTTT.

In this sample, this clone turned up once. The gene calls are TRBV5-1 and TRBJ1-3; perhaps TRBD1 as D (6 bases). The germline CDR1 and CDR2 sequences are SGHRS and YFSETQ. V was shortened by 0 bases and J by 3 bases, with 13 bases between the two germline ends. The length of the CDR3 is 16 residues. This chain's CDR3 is CASSLGQGTSGNTIYF. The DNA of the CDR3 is TGCGCCAGCAGCTTGGGCCAGGGGACCAGTGGAAACACCATATATTTT.

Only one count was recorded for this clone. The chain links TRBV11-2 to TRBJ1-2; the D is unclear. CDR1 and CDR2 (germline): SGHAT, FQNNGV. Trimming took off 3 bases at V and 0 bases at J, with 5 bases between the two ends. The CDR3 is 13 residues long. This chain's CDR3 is CASSLQSNYGYTF. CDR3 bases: TGTGCCAGCAGCTTGCAGTCTAACTATGGCTACACCTTC.

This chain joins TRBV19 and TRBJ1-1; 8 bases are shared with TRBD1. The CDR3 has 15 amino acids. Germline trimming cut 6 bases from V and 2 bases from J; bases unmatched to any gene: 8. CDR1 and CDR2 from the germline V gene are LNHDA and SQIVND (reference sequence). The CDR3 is CASSAPGTGNTEAFF. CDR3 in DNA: TGTGCCAGTAGCGCGCCCGGGACAGGAAACACTGAAGCTTTCTTT.

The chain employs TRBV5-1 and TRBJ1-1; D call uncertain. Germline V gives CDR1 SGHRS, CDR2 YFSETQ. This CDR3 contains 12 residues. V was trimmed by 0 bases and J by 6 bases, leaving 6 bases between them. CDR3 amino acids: CASSLASSEAFF. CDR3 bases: TGCGCCAGCAGCTTGGCTAGTTCTGAAGCTTTCTTT.

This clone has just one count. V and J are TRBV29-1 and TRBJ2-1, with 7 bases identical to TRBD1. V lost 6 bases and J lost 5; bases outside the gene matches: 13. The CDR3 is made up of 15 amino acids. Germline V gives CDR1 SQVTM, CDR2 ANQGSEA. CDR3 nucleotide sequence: TGCAGCGTCGTCCCCGGAACAGGGGTACACAATGAGCAGTTCTTC. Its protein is CSVVPGTGVHNEQFF.

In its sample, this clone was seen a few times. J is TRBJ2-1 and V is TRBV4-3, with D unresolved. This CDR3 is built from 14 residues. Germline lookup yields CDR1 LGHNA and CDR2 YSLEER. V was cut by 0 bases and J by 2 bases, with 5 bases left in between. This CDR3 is CASSQERAYNEQFF. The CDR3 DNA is TGCGCCAGCAGCCAAGAGCGCGCCTACAATGAGCAGTTCTTC.

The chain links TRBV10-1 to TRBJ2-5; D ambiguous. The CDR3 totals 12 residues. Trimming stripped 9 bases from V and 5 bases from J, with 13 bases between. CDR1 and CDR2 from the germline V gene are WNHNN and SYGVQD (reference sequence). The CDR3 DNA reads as TGCGCCAGTTCCCGAGGTTCGGAGACCCAGTACTTC. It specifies CASSRGSETQYF.

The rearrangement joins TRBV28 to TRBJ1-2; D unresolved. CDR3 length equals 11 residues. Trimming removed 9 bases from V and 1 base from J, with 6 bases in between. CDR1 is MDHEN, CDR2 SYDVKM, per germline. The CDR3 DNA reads TGTGCCAGTTTCAATAACTATGGCTACACCTTC. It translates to CASFNNYGYTF.

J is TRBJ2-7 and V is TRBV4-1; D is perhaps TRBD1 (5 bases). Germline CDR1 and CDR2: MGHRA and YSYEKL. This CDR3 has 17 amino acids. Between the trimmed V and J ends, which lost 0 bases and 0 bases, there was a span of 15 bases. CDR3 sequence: CASSQDSIARGSYEQYF. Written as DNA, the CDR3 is TGCGCCAGCAGCCAAGATTCAATAGCTAGGGGCTCCTACGAGCAGTACTTC.

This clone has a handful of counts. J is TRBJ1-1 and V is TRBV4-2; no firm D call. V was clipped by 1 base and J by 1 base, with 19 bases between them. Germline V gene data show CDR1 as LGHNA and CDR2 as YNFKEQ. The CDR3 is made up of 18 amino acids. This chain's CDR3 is CASSQVYTDKAQNTEAFF. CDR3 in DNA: TGTGCCAGCAGCCAAGTTTACACAGATAAAGCCCAGAACACTGAAGCTTTCTTT.

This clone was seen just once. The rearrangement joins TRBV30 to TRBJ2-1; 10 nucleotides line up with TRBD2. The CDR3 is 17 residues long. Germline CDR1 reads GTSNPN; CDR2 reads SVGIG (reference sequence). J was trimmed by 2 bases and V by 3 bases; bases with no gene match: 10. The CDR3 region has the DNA TGTGCCTGGAGGGGGGAAAGCGGGAGGGCTGCCTACAATGAGCAGTTCTTC. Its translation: CAWRGESGRAAYNEQFF.

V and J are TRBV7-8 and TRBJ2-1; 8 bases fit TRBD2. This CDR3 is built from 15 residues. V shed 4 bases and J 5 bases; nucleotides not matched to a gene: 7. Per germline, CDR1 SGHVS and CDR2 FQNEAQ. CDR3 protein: CASSSSGTRNNEQFF. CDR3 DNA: TGTGCCAGCAGCTCTTCCGGGACTAGGAACAATGAGCAGTTCTTC.

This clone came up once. The CDR3 DNA reads TGTGCCAGCAGTTTGCGTGAAAAACTGTTTTTT. Amino acid sequence: CASSLREKLFF. The rearrangement links TRBV28 to TRBJ1-4; D is unresolved. Trimming removed 3 bases from V and 7 bases from J, with 3 bases in between. Germline CDR1 reads MDHEN; CDR2 reads SYDVKM. CDR3 length: 11 amino acids.

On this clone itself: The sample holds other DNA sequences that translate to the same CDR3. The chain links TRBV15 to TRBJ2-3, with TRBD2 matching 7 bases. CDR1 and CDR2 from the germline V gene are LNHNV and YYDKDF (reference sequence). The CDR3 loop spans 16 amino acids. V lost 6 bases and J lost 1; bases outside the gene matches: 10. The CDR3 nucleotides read TGTGCCACCAGGTCGGGACTGGCGGGGGGCACAGATACGCAGTATTTT. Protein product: CATRSGLAGGTDTQYF.